This TCR beta chain originates from a study of CD8 T cells in ankylosing spondylitis. The sample holds a few counts of this clonotype. The antigen remains undetermined. General study findings and limits: Seemingly characteristic of ankylosing spondylitis blood was a TCR beta motif consisting of about 8 highly homologous variants. The authors found the disease-linked clones to be CD8+ and relatively rare in peripheral blood.

This CDR3 region has 17 residues. Germline CDR1 MGHRA, CDR2 YSYEKL. V gave up 3 bases and J gave up 8 bases; unmatched junction bases: 12. TCRdb re-called the 5' RACE reads with MiXCR, one entry per CDR3 protein. The data show roughly 670,000 distinct CDR3 sequences, 15% to 20% seen once. This TCR derives from a male donor with ankylosing spondylitis. Sequenced material: blood, either unsorted or a sorted T cell fraction (not recorded which). This chain connects TRBV4-1 to TRBJ2-1; 11 positions match TRBD2. CDR3 loop: CASSQVPSSGRWDEQFF. Here the CDR3 DNA reads TGCGCCAGCAGCCAGGTTCCATCTAGCGGGAGGTGGGATGAGCAGTTCTTC.